This T cell receptor beta chain comes out of a study of blood T cell repertoires in COVID-19. Study summary: Sites across the United States, Italy and Spain contributed samples from acute and convalescent COVID-19. Sample material is recorded as cDNA or gDNA derived from T cells, B-cell-depleted T cells, or PBMCs.

CDR3 length: 12 amino acids. Germline V gene data show CDR1 as LNHDA and CDR2 as SQIVND (reference sequence). The V end lost 8 bases, the J end lost 7 bases, and 14 bases lay between the germline ends. Source study methods: Amplification of reference gene primers was used by the study to estimate nucleated cell counts. The data were produced by immunoSEQ multiplex PCR, yet TCRdb's version contains in-frame clones alone and is incomplete. V and J calls and clone size come straight from that table; D and trimming were deduced from the DNA. The profile shows more than 85,000 clones, roughly 87% of them singletons.

The rearrangement joins TRBV19 to TRBJ1-2, with D perhaps matching TRBD1 (5 bases). Sequencing was performed on peripheral blood. This TCR derives from a human donor in a cohort sampled during active COVID-19. The CDR3 is CASSDRSPGYTF. Here the CDR3 DNA reads TGTGCCAGTTCAGACAGATCTCCTGGCTACACCTTC.